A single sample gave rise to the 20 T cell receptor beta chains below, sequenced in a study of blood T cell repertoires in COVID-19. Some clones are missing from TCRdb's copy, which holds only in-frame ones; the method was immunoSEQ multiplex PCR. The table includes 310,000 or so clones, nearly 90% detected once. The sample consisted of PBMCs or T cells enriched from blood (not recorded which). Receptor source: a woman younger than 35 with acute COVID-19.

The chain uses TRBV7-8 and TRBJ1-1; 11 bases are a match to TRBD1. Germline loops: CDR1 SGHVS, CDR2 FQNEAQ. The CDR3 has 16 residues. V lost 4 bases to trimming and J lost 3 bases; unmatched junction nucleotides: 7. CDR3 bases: TGTGCCAGCAGCTACCGGGACAGGGGGTATTACACTGAAGCTTTCTTT. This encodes CASSYRDRGYYTEAFF.

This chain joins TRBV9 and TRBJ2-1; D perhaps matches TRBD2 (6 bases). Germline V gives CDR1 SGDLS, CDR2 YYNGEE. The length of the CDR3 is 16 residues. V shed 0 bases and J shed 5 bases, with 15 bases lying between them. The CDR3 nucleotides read TGTGCCAGCAGCGTAGGGGGTCGGCGGACTAACAATGAGCAGTTCTTC. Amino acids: CASSVGGRRTNNEQFF.

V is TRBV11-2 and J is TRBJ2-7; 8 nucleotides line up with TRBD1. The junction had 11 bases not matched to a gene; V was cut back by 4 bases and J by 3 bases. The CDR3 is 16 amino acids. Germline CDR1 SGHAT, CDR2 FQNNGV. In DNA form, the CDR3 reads TGTGCCAGCAGCTCACATATAGCGACAGGGGTCTACGAGCAGTACTTC. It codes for CASSSHIATGVYEQYF.

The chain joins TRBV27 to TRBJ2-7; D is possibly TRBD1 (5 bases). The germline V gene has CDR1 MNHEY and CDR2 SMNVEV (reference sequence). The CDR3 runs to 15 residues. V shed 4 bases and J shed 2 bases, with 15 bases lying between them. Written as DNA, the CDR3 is TGTGCCAGCAGTTCGGACAAGCTACCCCCCTACGAGCAGTACTTC. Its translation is CASSSDKLPPYEQYF.

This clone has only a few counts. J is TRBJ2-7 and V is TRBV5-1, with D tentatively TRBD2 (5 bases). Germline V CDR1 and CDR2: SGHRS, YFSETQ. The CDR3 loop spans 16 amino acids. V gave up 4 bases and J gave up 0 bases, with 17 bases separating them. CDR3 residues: CASSRLTTSSSYEQYF. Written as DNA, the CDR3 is TGCGCCAGCAGCCGCCTCACTACTAGTAGCTCCTACGAGCAGTACTTC.

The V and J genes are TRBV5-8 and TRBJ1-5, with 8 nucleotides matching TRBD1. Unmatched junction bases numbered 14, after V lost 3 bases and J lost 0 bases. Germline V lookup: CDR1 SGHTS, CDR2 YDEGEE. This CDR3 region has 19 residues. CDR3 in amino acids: CASSYPRDRGPNSNQPQHF. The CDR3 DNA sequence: TGTGCCAGCAGCTACCCCCGAGACAGGGGACCGAATAGCAATCAGCCCCAGCATTTT.

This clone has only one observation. The CDR3 DNA sequence: TGTGCCAGCAGCTTTTCGGCCACGACAGCGAACTATGGCTACACCTTC. This sequence encodes CASSFSATTANYGYTF. The genes are TRBV11-1 and TRBJ1-2; TRBD1 might be the D (5 bases). Germline-derived CDR1 and CDR2 are SGHAT and FQDESV (reference sequence). The CDR3 length is 16 residues. The V end was cut by 3 bases, the J end by 2 bases, with 16 bases between.

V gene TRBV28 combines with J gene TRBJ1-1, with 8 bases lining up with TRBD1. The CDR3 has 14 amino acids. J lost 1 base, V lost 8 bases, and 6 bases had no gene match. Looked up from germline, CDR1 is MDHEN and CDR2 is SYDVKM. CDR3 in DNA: TGTGCCAGCCCGGGGACAGGAAAGAACACTGAAGCTTTCTTT. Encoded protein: CASPGTGKNTEAFF.

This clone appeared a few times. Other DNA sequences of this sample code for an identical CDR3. DNA for the CDR3: TGTGCCTCCCGAGATGGCTACGAGCAGTACTTC. Protein sequence: CASRDGYEQYF. The chain recombines TRBV6-5 with TRBJ2-7; D is unclear. The CDR3 runs 11 residues. Germline V gives CDR1 MNHEY, CDR2 SVGAGI. Trimming stripped 11 bases from V and 3 bases from J, with 11 bases between.

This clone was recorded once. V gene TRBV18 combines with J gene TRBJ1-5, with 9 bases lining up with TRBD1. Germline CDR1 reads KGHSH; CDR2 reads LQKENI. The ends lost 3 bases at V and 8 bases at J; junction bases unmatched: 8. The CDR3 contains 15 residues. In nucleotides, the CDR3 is TGTGCCAGCTCACCCAATGACAGGGGGAAAAAGCCCCAGCATTTT. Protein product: CASSPNDRGKKPQHF.

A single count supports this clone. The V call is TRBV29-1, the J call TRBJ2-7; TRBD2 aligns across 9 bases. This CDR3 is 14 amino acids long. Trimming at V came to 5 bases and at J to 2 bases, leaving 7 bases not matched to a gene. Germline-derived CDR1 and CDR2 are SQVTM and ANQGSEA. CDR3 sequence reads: CSVNGGRETYEQYF. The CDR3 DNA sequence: TGCAGCGTTAATGGCGGGAGGGAGACCTACGAGCAGTACTTC.

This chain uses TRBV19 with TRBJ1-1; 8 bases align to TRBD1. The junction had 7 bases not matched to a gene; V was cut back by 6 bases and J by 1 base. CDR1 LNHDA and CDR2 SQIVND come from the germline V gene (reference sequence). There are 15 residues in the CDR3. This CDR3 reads CASSTGGGRNTEAFF. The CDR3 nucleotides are TGTGCCAGTAGCACAGGGGGAGGACGGAACACTGAAGCTTTCTTT.

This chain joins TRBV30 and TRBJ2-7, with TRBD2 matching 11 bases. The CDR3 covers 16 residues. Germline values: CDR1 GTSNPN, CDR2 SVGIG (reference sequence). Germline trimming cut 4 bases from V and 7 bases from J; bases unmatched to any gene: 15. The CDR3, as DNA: TGTGCCTGGAATCTAGCGGGAGGAATCAACGCGAGGGAGCAGTACTTC. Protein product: CAWNLAGGINAREQYF.

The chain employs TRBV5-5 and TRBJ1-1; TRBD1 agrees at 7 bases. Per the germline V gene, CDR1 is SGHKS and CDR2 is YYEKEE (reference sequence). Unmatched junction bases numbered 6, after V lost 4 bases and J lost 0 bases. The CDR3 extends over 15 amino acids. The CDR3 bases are TGTGCCAGCAGCGCGGGGGGACAGCTGAACACTGAAGCTTTCTTT. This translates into CASSAGGQLNTEAFF.

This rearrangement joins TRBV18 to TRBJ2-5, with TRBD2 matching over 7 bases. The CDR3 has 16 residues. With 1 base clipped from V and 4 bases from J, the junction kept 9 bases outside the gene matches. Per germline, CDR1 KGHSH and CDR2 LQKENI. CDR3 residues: CASSPLIGGSGETQYF. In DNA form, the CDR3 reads TGTGCCAGCTCACCACTCATTGGCGGGAGCGGAGAGACCCAGTACTTC.

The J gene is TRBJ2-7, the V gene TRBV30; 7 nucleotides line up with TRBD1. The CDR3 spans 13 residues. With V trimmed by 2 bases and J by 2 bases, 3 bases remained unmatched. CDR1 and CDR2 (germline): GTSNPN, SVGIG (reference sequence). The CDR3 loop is CAWSSDRAYEQYF. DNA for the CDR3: TGTGCCTGGAGTTCAGACAGGGCCTACGAGCAGTACTTC.

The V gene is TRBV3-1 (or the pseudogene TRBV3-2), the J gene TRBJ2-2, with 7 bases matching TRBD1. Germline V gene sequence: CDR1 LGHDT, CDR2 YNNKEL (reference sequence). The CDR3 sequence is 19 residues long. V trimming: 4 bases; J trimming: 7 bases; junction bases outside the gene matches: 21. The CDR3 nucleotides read TGTGCCAGCAGCCTTTCTAACAGGGGCCCTGAATCGGTGGGCGGGGAGCTGTTTTTT. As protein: CASSLSNRGPESVGGELFF.

This CDR3 is CATSEGAGTEAFF. The CDR3, as DNA: TGTGCCACCAGTGAAGGGGCCGGGACTGAAGCTTTCTTT. This chain connects TRBV24-1 to TRBJ1-1; D might be TRBD1 (5 bases). The CDR3 consists of 13 residues. Trimming pared 4 bases from V and 5 bases from J, leaving 10 bases between. Germline V lookup: CDR1 KGHDR, CDR2 SFDVKD.

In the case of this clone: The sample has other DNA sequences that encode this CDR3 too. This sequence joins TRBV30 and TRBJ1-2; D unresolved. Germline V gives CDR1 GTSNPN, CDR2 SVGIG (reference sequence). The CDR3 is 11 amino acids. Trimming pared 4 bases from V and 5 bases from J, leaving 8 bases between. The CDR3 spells CAWTGGYGYTF. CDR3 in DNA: TGTGCCTGGACAGGAGGATATGGCTACACCTTC.

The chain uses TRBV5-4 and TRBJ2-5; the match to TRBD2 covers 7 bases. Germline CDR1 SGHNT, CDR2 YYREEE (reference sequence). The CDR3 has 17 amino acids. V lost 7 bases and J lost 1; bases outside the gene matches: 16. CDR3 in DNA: TGTGCCAGCCGATATGGTCGGCTAGCGGACCTCCAAGAGACCCAGTACTTC. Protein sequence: CASRYGRLADLQETQYF.